This TCR beta chain emerged from a study of cytomegalovirus exposure and HLA in healthy donors. At the level of the study: A preliminary data release comprised 80 million or so unique TCRs obtained from HLA-typed donors.

Germline V lookup: CDR1 MNHNY, CDR2 SVGAGI (reference sequence). With V trimmed by 5 bases and J by 8 bases, 3 bases remained unmatched. This CDR3 has 12 residues. Study-level results: Using the classifier, cytomegalovirus status was reportedly diagnosed with high specificity and sensitivity. With later analysis, a missense DCLRE1C variant became linked to TCR beta V- and J-gene trimming. The sole available immune exposure information was CMV serostatus.

There are a few counts of this clone. Its specificity is unknown. The PCR was carried out with 60 Vbeta primers and 13 Jbeta primers. The method was immunoSEQ multiplex PCR; TCRdb's version includes in-frame clones alone and lacks a portion of them. The sample lists 150,000 to 200,000 clones, over 60% seen once, with over 1.2% in the top ten. This receptor was identified in a girl between 5 and 17 years old in good health and CMV-seronegative. V is TRBV6-6 and J is TRBJ1-5, with 7 bases aligning to TRBD1. Sequenced material: PBMCs. In nucleotides, the CDR3 is TGTGCCAGCAGTAACAGGGGCAAGCCCCAGCATTTT. This sequence encodes CASSNRGKPQHF.